This TCR beta chain was captured in a study of neoadjuvant anti-PD-1 for oral cavity cancer. The protocol was immunoSEQ multiplex PCR, while the TCRdb copy is restricted to in-frame clones and leaves out a portion. The data hold around 32,000 clones, with around four fifths observed a single time. Time point described: after neoadjuvant nivolumab, at surgical resection. These oral cavity squamous cell carcinomas were HPV-negative and locally advanced. Blood cells were analyzed directly, without culture or expansion. V shed 4 bases and J shed 0 bases, with 10 bases lying between them. Germline V lookup: CDR1 LNHDA, CDR2 SQIVND (reference sequence). The CDR3 contains 15 residues.

V and J are TRBV19 and TRBJ2-1; a weak D match, TRBD2 (5 bases). The specimen was PBMCs, collected after nivolumab (anti-PD-1) treatment. The source is a person aged 35 to 85 with oral cavity squamous cell carcinoma. The CDR3 here is CASSTIRGSYNEQFF. The DNA for the CDR3 is TGTGCCAGTAGTACCATTCGGGGCTCCTACAATGAGCAGTTCTTC.